This T cell receptor beta chain was sequenced in a study of blood T cell repertoires in COVID-19. This clone was seen a few times. CDR3 length: 15 residues. The ends were cut back, 0 bases at V and 10 bases at J, with 16 bases in the middle. Germline V CDR1 and CDR2: LGHDT, YNNKEL (reference sequence). Generated by immunoSEQ multiplex PCR, the TCRdb table keeps only in-frame clones and is missing some. The profile shows about 70,000 clones, roughly 84% of them singletons. Sequencing was performed on peripheral blood. The chain is built from TRBV3-1 (or the pseudogene TRBV3-2) and TRBJ2-1; maybe TRBD1 (6 bases). The clonotype comes from a woman older than 75 with active or convalescent COVID-19. CDR3 nucleotide sequence: TGTGCCAGCAGCCAAGATCCGGGCCCTGGGGGCGAGCAGTTCTTC. Translated, it gives CASSQDPGPGGEQFF.